This passage covers 15 T cell receptor beta chains from one sample sequenced in a study of T cells in narcolepsy. Sequencing was performed with immunoSEQ multiplex PCR; in TCRdb, only in-frame clones are kept and a portion is missing. The sample holds 34,000 or so clones, approximately 79% seen once. Sequencing was carried out using memory (CD45RA-) CD4+ T cells from blood. These receptors were taken from a human donor in good health.

The V and J genes are TRBV6-6 and TRBJ1-1, with a possible D match to TRBD1 (5 bases). Trimming took 0 bases from V and 7 from J, leaving 9 bases between them. The CDR3 has 13 amino acids. Germline V lookup: CDR1 MNHNY, CDR2 SVGAGI (reference sequence). The CDR3 DNA reads as TGTGCCAGCAGTTACTCCAGTAGGGGTGAAGCTTTCTTT. It yields the protein CASSYSSRGEAFF.

The chain carries TRBV5-1 and TRBJ2-1; a weak D match, TRBD2 (7 bases). This CDR3 region has 14 residues. CDR1 is SGHRS and CDR2 is YFSETQ in the germline V gene. With 4 bases removed from V and 7 bases from J, the gap between germline ends came to 15 bases. Written as DNA, the CDR3 is TGCGCCAGCAGCGCCTTCCGGGGGGCTAATGAGCAGTTCTTC. Protein sequence: CASSAFRGANEQFF.

This CDR3 is CASHVGRVPANEQFF. CDR3 DNA sequence: TGTGCCAGCCACGTGGGCAGGGTTCCGGCCAATGAGCAGTTCTTC. V and J are TRBV5-7 and TRBJ2-1, with a possible D match to TRBD1 (5 bases). TRBV5-7 has ORF status, its function being uncertain. The CDR3 is 15 amino acids. V was pared by 7 bases and J by 6 bases, with 20 bases between.

The chain is built from TRBV5-4 and TRBJ1-2; no clear D gene. Germline V CDR1 and CDR2: SGHNT, YYREEE (reference sequence). This CDR3 has 16 residues. V lost 0 bases and J 0 bases, leaving 12 bases between the germline ends. The CDR3 loop is CASSLAGRIANYGYTF. CDR3 nucleotides: TGTGCCAGCAGCTTGGCCGGGCGGATCGCTAACTATGGCTACACCTTC.

A note on this clone: The sample has other DNA sequences that encode this CDR3 too. This chain joins TRBV15 and TRBJ1-4; TRBD1 matches 9 bases. The CDR3 spans 15 residues. Trimming cost V 1 base and J 7 bases; bases outside gene matches: 4. The germline V gene has CDR1 LNHNV and CDR2 YYDKDF (reference sequence). The DNA of the CDR3 is TGTGCCACCAGCAGAGGGGGACAGGGTGGTGAAAAACTGTTTTTT. Translation: CATSRGGQGGEKLFF.

The chain is built from TRBV5-1 and TRBJ2-5, with TRBD1 identical over 8 bases. CDR1 and CDR2 from the germline V gene are SGHRS and YFSETQ. V lost 2 bases and J lost 2; bases outside the gene matches: 5. This CDR3 contains 15 residues. CDR3 loop: CASSFTGTGQETQYF. The CDR3 nucleotides read TGCGCCAGCAGCTTTACCGGGACAGGTCAAGAGACCCAGTACTTC.

This clone was seen only once. CDR3 protein: CASSHQSTGELFF. The DNA of the CDR3 is TGCGCCAGCAGCCACCAGTCCACCGGGGAGCTGTTTTTT. The chain is built from TRBV5-1 and TRBJ2-2; D uncertain. The CDR3 consists of 13 residues. Between the trimmed V and J ends, which lost 4 bases and 4 bases, there was a span of 8 bases. Per the germline V gene, CDR1 is SGHRS and CDR2 is YFSETQ.

V is TRBV6-5 and J is TRBJ2-7; no firm D call. Germline V gene data show CDR1 as MNHEY and CDR2 as SVGAGI. This CDR3 is built from 13 residues. Trimming took off 0 bases at V and 6 bases at J, with 9 bases between the two ends. CDR3 residues: CASSYSGRGEQYF. The CDR3 DNA sequence: TGTGCCAGCAGTTACTCGGGCCGCGGCGAGCAGTACTTC.

The chain uses TRBV5-6 and TRBJ2-7, with D possibly TRBD1 on 5 matching bases. The CDR3 runs 13 residues. CDR1 and CDR2 from the germline V gene are SGHDT and YYEEEE. V lost 5 bases to trimming and J lost 0 bases, with 9 bases between them. CDR3 nucleotides: TGTGCCAGCAGGCCCCAGGGCTCCTACGAGCAGTACTTC. It codes for CASRPQGSYEQYF.

The chain links TRBV19 to TRBJ2-2, with TRBD2 identical over 13 bases. Germline V CDR1 and CDR2: LNHDA, SQIVND (reference sequence). The V gene end was trimmed by 5 bases and the J gene end by 1 base; junction bases not matched to a gene: 7. The CDR3 is 18 amino acids. In DNA form, the CDR3 reads TGTGCCAGTAGTTTCTCGGGACTAGCGGGATGGAACACCGGGGAGCTGTTTTTT. As protein: CASSFSGLAGWNTGELFF.

A few counts support this clone. The chain links TRBV5-1 to TRBJ1-1, with D possibly being TRBD1 (5 bases). Between the trimmed V and J ends, which lost 1 base and 3 bases, there was a span of 7 bases. CDR3 length: 13 residues. Germline V lookup: CDR1 SGHRS, CDR2 YFSETQ. This CDR3 reads CASSLTGDTEAFF. CDR3 nucleotides: TGCGCCAGCAGCTTGACAGGAGACACTGAAGCTTTCTTT.

V and J are TRBV2 and TRBJ2-5, with TRBD2 matching 7 bases. V lost 4 bases to trimming and J lost 7 bases; unmatched junction nucleotides: 12. Germline-derived CDR1 and CDR2 are SNHLY and FYNNEI. The CDR3 is 15 amino acids. The CDR3 sequence is CASSVGTGGARTQYF. The CDR3, as DNA: TGTGCCAGCAGTGTCGGAACGGGAGGAGCCCGGACCCAGTACTTC.

V is TRBV5-4 and J is TRBJ2-3, with 7 positions matching TRBD2. Unmatched junction bases numbered 12, after V lost 4 bases and J lost 4 bases. Germline V gene sequence: CDR1 SGHNT, CDR2 YYREEE (reference sequence). The CDR3 spans 16 residues. The CDR3 coding sequence is TGTGCCAGCAGCAGTGGACTAGTCCCCTCGGCAGATACGCAGTATTTT. It codes for CASSSGLVPSADTQYF.

The chain employs TRBV11-1 and TRBJ1-3; D unresolved. V was pared by 5 bases and J by 0 bases, with 11 bases between. The CDR3 is 15 amino acids. CDR1 is SGHAT, CDR2 FQDESV, per germline (reference sequence). This CDR3 reads CASSPRHLSGNTIYF. For the CDR3, the DNA is TGTGCCAGCAGCCCGAGACATCTCTCTGGAAACACCATATATTTT.

The gene calls are TRBV6-5 and TRBJ2-3; 10 bases align to TRBD1. This CDR3 is 13 amino acids long. Germline lookup yields CDR1 MNHEY and CDR2 SVGAGI. After removal of 7 bases from V and 5 bases from J, the junction contained 3 bases not matched to a gene. The CDR3 region has the DNA TGTGCCAGCACGGGACAGGGGATAGATACGCAGTATTTT. As protein: CASTGQGIDTQYF.